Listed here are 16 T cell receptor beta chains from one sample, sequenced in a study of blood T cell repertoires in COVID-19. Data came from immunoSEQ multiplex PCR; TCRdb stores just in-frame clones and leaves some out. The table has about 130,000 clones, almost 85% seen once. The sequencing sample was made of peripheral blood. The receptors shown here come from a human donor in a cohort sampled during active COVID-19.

The CDR3 sequence is CASSPTVNYGYTF. CDR3 bases: TGTGCCAGCAGCCCGACAGTGAACTATGGCTACACCTTC. The V and J genes are TRBV28 and TRBJ1-2; possibly TRBD1 for D (5 bases). The CDR3 totals 13 residues. CDR1 and CDR2 (germline): MDHEN, SYDVKM. The V end lost 6 bases, the J end lost 2 bases, and 10 bases lay between the germline ends.

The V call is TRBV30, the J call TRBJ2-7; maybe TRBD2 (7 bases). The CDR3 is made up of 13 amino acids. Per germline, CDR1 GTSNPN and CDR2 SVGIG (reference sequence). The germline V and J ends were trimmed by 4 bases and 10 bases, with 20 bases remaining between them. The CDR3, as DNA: TGTGCCTGGACCAACCGGGCGGGGGCATTTCAGTACTTC. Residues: CAWTNRAGAFQYF.

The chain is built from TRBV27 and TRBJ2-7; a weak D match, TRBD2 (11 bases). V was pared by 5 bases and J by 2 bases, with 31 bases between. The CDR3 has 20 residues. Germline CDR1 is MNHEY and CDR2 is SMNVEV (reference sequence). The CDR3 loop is CASSQSRDRGLADGTYEQYF. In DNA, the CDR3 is TGTGCCAGCAGTCAATCGAGGGACAGGGGACTAGCGGATGGTACCTACGAGCAGTACTTC.

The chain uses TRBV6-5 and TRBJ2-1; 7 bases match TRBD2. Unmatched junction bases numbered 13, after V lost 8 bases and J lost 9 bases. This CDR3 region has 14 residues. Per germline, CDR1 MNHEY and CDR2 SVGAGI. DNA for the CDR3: TGTGCCAGCGGCGGCGGGGGAGTCGGTAGTGAGCAGTTCTTC. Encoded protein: CASGGGGVGSEQFF.

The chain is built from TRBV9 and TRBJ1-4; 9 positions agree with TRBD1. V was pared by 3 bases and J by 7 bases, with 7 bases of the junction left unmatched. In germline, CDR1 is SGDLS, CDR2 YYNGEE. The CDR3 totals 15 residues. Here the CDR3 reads CASSAIQGAGEKLFF. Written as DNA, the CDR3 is TGTGCCAGCAGCGCCATACAGGGGGCGGGTGAAAAACTGTTTTTT.

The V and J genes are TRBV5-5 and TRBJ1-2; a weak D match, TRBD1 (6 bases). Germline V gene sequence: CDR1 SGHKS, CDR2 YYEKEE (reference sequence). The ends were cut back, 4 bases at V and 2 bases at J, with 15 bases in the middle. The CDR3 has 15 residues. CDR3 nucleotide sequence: TGTGCCAGCAGCATCGGGCCAGGGGTAAACTATGGCTACACCTTC. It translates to CASSIGPGVNYGYTF. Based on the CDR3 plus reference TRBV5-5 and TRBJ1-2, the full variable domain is DAGVTQSPTHLIKTRGQQVTLRCSPISGHKSVSWYQQVLGQGPQFIFQYYEKEERGRGNFPDRFSARQFPNYSSELNVNALLLGDSALYLCASSIGPGVNYGYTFGSGTRLTVV.

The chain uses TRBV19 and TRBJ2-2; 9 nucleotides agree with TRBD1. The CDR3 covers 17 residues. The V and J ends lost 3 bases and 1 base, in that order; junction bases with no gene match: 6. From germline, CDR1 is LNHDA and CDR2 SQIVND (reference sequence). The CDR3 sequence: CASSILGTGLNTGELFF. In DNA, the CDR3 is TGTGCCAGTAGTATTTTGGGGACAGGGTTGAACACCGGGGAGCTGTTTTTT.

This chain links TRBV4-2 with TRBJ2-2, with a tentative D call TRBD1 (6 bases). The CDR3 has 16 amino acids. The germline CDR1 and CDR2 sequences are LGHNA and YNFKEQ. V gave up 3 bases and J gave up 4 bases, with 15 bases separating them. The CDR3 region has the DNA TGTGCCAGCAGCCAGCGCACAGGGCGCGGCACCGGGGAGCTGTTTTTT. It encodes CASSQRTGRGTGELFF.

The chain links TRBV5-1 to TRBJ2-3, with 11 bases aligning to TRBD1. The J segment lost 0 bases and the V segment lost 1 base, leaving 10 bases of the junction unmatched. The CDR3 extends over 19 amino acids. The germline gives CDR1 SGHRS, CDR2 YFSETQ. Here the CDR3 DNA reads TGCGCCAGCAGCTTGTGGGGACAGGGGGAACTAACTAGCACAGATACGCAGTATTTT. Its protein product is CASSLWGQGELTSTDTQYF.

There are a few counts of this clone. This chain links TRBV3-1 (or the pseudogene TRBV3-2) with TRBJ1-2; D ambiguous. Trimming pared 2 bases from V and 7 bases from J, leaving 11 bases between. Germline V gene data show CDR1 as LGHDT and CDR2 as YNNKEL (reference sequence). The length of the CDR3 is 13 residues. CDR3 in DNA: TGTGCCAGCAGCCAACCGACCGCAGGTGGCTACACCTTC. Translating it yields CASSQPTAGGYTF.

This CDR3 reads CASSYRLAGEETQYF. CDR3 bases: TGTGCCAGCAGTTATCGACTAGCGGGGGAAGAGACCCAGTACTTC. The chain combines TRBV6-5 with TRBJ2-5; TRBD2 matches at 12 bases. The CDR3 runs 15 residues. Germline loops: CDR1 MNHEY, CDR2 SVGAGI. After removal of 3 bases from V and 3 bases from J, the junction contained 2 bases not matched to a gene.

CDR3 protein: CASSPRRLVGTDTQYF. The CDR3 nucleotides are TGTGCCAGCAGCCCCCGTCGTCTAGTTGGGACAGATACGCAGTATTTT. The chain couples TRBV3-1 (or the pseudogene TRBV3-2) to TRBJ2-3, with unresolved D. V lost 4 bases and J 3 bases, leaving 17 bases between the germline ends. The CDR3 runs 16 residues. CDR1 LGHDT and CDR2 YNNKEL come from the germline V gene (reference sequence).

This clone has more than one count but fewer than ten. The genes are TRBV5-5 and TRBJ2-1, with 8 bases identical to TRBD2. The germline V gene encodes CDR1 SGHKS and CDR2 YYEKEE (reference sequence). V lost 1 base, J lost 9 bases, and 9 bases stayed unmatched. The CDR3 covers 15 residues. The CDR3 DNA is TGTGCCAGCAGCTTGATAGCGGGGCCCCAGGGTGAGCAGTTCTTC. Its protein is CASSLIAGPQGEQFF. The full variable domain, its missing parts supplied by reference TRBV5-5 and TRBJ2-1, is DAGVTQSPTHLIKTRGQQVTLRCSPISGHKSVSWYQQVLGQGPQFIFQYYEKEERGRGNFPDRFSARQFPNYSSELNVNALLLGDSALYLCASSLIAGPQGEQFFGPGTRLTVL.

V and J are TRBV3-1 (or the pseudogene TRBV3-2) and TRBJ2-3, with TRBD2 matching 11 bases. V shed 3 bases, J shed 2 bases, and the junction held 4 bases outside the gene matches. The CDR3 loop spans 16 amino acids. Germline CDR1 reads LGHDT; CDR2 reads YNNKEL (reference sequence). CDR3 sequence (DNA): TGTGCCAGCAGCCAGGTTAGCGGGGGGGCCACAGATACGCAGTATTTT. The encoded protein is CASSQVSGGATDTQYF.

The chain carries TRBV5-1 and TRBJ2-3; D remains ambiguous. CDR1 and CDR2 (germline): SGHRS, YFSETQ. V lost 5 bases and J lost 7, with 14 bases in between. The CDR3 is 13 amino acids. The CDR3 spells CASSQASGNTQYF. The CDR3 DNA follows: TGCGCCAGCAGTCAGGCCAGTGGAAATACGCAGTATTTT.

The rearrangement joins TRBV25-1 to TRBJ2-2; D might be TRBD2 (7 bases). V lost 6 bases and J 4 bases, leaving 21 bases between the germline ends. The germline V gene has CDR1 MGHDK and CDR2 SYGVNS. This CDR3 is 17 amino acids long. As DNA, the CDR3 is TGTGCCAGCAGGAGGGTGGCGTCGGGGGGCGCCACCGGGGAGCTGTTTTTT. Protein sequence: CASRRVASGGATGELFF.